The TCR beta chain described here comes from a study of T cells after yellow fever vaccination. For the study at large: SMART-Seq v4 Ultra Low Input handled preparation of low-cell-number fractions. Study-wide results and caveats: Detected again after the booster were most primary-vaccination clones, at approximately 95% CD4 and more than 70% CD8.

Germline assignment: CDR1 SNHLY and CDR2 FYNNEI. The CDR3 is made up of 15 amino acids. Trimming removed 2 bases from V and 5 bases from J, with 16 bases in between. The 5'RACE template-switching step produced TCR cDNA and added a universal primer site and UMIs. TCRdb redid the calling of the 5' RACE reads with MiXCR, one entry per CDR3 protein. The table includes 500,000 to 650,000 distinct CDR3 sequences, about a sixth detected once. Of note for this clonotype: What it recognizes is unknown.

The sequencing here drew on PBMCs, taken 5 days after the first yellow fever vaccination. This receptor was taken from a man aged 18 to 35 who received the YFV17D yellow fever vaccine. The rearrangement links TRBV2 to TRBJ2-7, with D unresolved. DNA for the CDR3: TGTGCCAGCAGTGAAACAGTCCCCTCATATGACGAGCAGTACTTC. It specifies CASSETVPSYDEQYF.